The entry that follows covers one T cell receptor (beta chain) sequence. The CDR3 length is 15 residues. The germline V gene has CDR1 SNHLY and CDR2 FYNNEI. J was trimmed by 4 bases and V by 3 bases; bases with no gene match: 6. Original data processing: Amplification of reference gene primers provided the estimated nucleated cell counts. Generated by immunoSEQ multiplex PCR, the TCRdb table keeps only in-frame clones and is missing some. V, J and clone size are those of that table, while D and trimming were read from the DNA. The profile covers more than 95,000 clones, with about 90% appearing a single time and roughly 7.9% taken by the ten largest. The sample comes from a study of blood T cell repertoires in COVID-19. Study details: Samples representing acute and convalescent COVID-19 were sourced from the United States, Italy and Spain. Nucleic acid was either cDNA or gDNA, and it came from T cells, B-cell-depleted T cells, or PBMCs.

The source material was peripheral blood. The rearrangement links TRBV2 to TRBJ2-3; 8 bases match TRBD1. This receptor was obtained from a man aged 65 to 79 who had recovered from COVID-19. CDR3 nucleotides: TGTGCCAGCAGTGACCCGGACAGGGTCTCAGATACGCAGTATTTT. This translates into CASSDPDRVSDTQYF.